Following are 12 T cell receptor beta chains from one sample sequenced in a study of CD8+CD57+ T cells in acquired aplastic anemia. Profiles of TCR beta VDJ and CDR3 were generated from a genomic DNA template. TCRdb fed the reads into MiXCR, producing one record per CDR3 protein. This sample has about 180,000 distinct CDR3 sequences, with 35% to 50% found just once. Input material: sorted CD4+, CD8+, or CD8+CD57+ T cells (not recorded which) from PBMCs. These receptors were obtained from a human donor in good health.

A note on this clonotype: This may stem from a read error, because a much larger clone lies one nucleotide away. V usage is TRBV9 and J usage is TRBJ1-2; D is unresolved. Looked up from germline, CDR1 is SGDLS and CDR2 is YYNGEE. V lost 4 bases and J lost 2, with 18 bases in between. The CDR3 covers 16 residues. In DNA form, the CDR3 reads TGTGCCAGCAGCTCATCCGGGATAGGGTTAAACTATGGCTACACCTTC. Encoded protein: CASSSSGIGLNYGYTF.

There are many counts of this clonotype. The rearrangement links TRBV2 to TRBJ2-1, with TRBD2 matching 10 bases. V gave up 8 bases and J gave up 7 bases; unmatched junction bases: 11. The CDR3 length is 15 residues. The germline CDR1 and CDR2 sequences are SNHLY and FYNNEI. The CDR3 DNA sequence: TGTGCCAGCGGACGGACTAGCGGTTCGGAAAATGAGCAGTTCTTC. It codes for CASGRTSGSENEQFF. The complete variable domain, with remaining parts taken from reference TRBV2 and TRBJ2-1, reads EPEVTQTPSHQVTQMGQEVILRCVPISNHLYFYWYRQILGQKVEFLVSFYNNEISEKSEIFDDQFSVERPDGSNFTLKIRSTKLEDSAMYFCASGRTSGSENEQFFGPGTRLTVL.

This rearrangement joins TRBV19 to TRBJ1-2; TRBD1 is a possible D gene (5 bases). Germline CDR1 is LNHDA and CDR2 is SQIVND (reference sequence). V lost 3 bases, J lost 5 bases, and 16 bases lay in between. The CDR3 runs 15 residues. The DNA for the CDR3 is TGTGCCAGTAGTATCCCCACGACAGCTCCGTATGGCTACACCTTC. This translates into CASSIPTTAPYGYTF.

This clonotype was found many times. The rearrangement joins TRBV4-1 to TRBJ2-3, with D possibly matching TRBD2 (5 bases). CDR1 MGHRA and CDR2 YSYEKL come from the germline V gene. This CDR3 has 16 amino acids. Trimming stripped 1 base from V and 0 bases from J, with 11 bases between. The CDR3 nucleotides are TGCGCCAGCAGCCAAGCTAGCTTAGCTAGCACAGATACGCAGTATTTT. Encoded protein: CASSQASLASTDTQYF.

V gene TRBV6-1 combines with J gene TRBJ1-1, with D unresolved. Germline CDR1 reads MNHNS; CDR2 reads SASEGT. V shed 2 bases and J shed 4 bases, with 20 bases lying between them. The CDR3 runs to 17 residues. This chain's CDR3 is CASSESWAGGRGTEAFF. The CDR3 DNA reads TGTGCCAGCAGTGAATCTTGGGCGGGAGGCCGGGGCACTGAAGCTTTCTTT.

A remark on this clonotype: With a much larger clone just one base away, this may be a read error. This sequence joins TRBV4-1 and TRBJ2-1, with unresolved D. The germline V gene has CDR1 MGHRA and CDR2 YSYEKL. V lost 0 bases and J 3 bases, leaving 12 bases between the germline ends. The CDR3 spans 16 residues. CDR3 nucleotide sequence: TGCGCCAGCAGCCAAGATTTGTGGTACAGCTACAATGAGCAGTTCTTC. It translates to CASSQDLWYSYNEQFF.

This clonotype was observed a few times. V gene TRBV7-9 combines with J gene TRBJ1-4; no reliable D call. The CDR3 runs to 11 residues. V was shortened by 4 bases and J by 12 bases, with 9 bases between the two germline ends. Germline lookup yields CDR1 SEHNR and CDR2 FQNEAQ (reference sequence). CDR3 residues: CASSSALELFF. The CDR3 DNA is TGTGCCAGCAGCTCCGCCCTTGAACTGTTTTTT.

The chain recombines TRBV20-1 with TRBJ2-7, with 12 bases aligning to TRBD2. Germline assignment: CDR1 DFQATT and CDR2 SNEGSKA (reference sequence). Trimming cost V 3 bases and J 2 bases; bases outside gene matches: 5. The CDR3 sequence is 15 residues long. The CDR3 region is CSASRTSGVPYEQYF. Written as DNA, the CDR3 is TGCAGTGCTAGTAGGACTAGCGGGGTCCCCTACGAGCAGTACTTC.

V gene TRBV2 combines with J gene TRBJ2-2; either TRBD1 or TRBD2 may supply D (7 bases each). This CDR3 has 16 amino acids. In germline, CDR1 is SNHLY, CDR2 FYNNEI. Trimming removed 5 bases from V and 5 bases from J, with 18 bases in between. DNA for the CDR3: TGTGCCAGCAGTCGGGACAGCGGGAAGGCAACCGGGGAGCTGTTTTTT. Its protein is CASSRDSGKATGELFF. Supplemented by reference TRBV2 and TRBJ2-2, the full variable domain reads EPEVTQTPSHQVTQMGQEVILRCVPISNHLYFYWYRQILGQKVEFLVSFYNNEISEKSEIFDDQFSVERPDGSNFTLKIRSTKLEDSAMYFCASSRDSGKATGELFFGEGSRLTVL.

Only a few counts were recorded for this clonotype. This chain joins TRBV11-2 and TRBJ2-4; maybe TRBD1 (6 bases). Germline CDR1 and CDR2: SGHAT and FQNNGV. The ends were cut back, 8 bases at V and 12 bases at J, with 14 bases in the middle. The CDR3 extends over 11 amino acids. The CDR3 coding sequence is TGTGCCAGCGGCGCCCGGGACAATCAGTACTTC. Residues: CASGARDNQYF.

This chain uses TRBV7-9 with TRBJ2-7; 7 bases fit TRBD1. V was pared by 7 bases and J by 3 bases, with 6 bases of the junction left unmatched. The CDR3 consists of 13 residues. The germline V gene encodes CDR1 SEHNR and CDR2 FQNEAQ (reference sequence). The CDR3 here is CASNPQGDYEQYF. CDR3 nucleotides: TGTGCCAGCAACCCCCAGGGGGACTACGAGCAGTACTTC.

This chain links TRBV29-1 with TRBJ1-2; possibly TRBD1 for D (5 bases). This CDR3 contains 15 residues. V dropped 2 bases and J dropped 0 bases, with 13 bases sitting between them. Germline CDR1 is SQVTM and CDR2 is ANQGSEA. The DNA for the CDR3 is TGCAGCGTTGAAAGTTGGCAGGGTGCTAACTATGGCTACACCTTC. Translation gives CSVESWQGANYGYTF.